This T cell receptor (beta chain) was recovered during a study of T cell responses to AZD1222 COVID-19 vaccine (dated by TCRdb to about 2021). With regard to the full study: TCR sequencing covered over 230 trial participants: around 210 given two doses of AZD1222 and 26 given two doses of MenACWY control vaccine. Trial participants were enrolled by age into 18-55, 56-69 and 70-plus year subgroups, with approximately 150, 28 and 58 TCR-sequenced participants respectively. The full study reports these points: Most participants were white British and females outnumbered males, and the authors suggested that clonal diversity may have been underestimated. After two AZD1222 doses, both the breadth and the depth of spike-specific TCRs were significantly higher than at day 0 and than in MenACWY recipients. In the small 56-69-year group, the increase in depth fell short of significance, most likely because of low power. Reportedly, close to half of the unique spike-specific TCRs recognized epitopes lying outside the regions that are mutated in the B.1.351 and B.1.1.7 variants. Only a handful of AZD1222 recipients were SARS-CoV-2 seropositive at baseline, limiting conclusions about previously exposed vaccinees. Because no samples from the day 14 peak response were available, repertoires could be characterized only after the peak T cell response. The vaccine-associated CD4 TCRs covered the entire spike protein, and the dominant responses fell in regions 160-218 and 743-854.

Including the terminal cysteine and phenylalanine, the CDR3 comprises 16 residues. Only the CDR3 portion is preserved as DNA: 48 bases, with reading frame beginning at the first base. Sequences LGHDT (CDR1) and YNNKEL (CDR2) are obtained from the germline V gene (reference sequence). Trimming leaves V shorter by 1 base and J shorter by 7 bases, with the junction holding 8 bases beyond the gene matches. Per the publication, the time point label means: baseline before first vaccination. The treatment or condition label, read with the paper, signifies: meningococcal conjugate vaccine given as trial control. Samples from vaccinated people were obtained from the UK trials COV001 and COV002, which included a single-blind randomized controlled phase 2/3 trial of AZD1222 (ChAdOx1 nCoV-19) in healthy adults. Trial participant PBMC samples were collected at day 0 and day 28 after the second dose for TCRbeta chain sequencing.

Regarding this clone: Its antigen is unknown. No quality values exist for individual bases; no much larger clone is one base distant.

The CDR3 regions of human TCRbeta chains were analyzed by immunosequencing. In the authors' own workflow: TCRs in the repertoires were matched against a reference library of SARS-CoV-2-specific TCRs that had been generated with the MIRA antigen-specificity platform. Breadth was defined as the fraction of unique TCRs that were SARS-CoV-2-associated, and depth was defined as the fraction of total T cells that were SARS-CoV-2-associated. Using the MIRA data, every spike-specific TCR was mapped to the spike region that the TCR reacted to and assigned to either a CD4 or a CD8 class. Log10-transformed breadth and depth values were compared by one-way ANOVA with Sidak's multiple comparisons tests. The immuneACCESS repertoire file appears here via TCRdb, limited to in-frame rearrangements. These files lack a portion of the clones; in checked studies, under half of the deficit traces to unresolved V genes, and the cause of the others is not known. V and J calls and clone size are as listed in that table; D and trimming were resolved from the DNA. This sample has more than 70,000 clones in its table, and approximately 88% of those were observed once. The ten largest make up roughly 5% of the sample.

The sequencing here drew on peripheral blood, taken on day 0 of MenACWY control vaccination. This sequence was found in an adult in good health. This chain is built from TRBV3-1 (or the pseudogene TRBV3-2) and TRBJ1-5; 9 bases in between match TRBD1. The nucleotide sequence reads TGTGCCAGCAGCCAAGGACCAACAGGGGGCGGGCAGCCCCAGCATTTT. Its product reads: CASSQGPTGGGQPQHF.